What follows are 20 T cell receptor beta chains derived from one specimen sequenced in a study of blood T cell repertoires in COVID-19. Assay used: immunoSEQ multiplex PCR; TCRdb lists only in-frame clones, some missing. The sample lists around 100,000 clones, roughly 76% occurring once. Sequencing was carried out using peripheral blood. The receptor set was obtained from a man older than 75 with COVID-19, enrolled during active disease.

V gene TRBV29-1 combines with J gene TRBJ2-7; 8 bases map to TRBD1. The V segment lost 6 bases and the J segment 0 bases; nucleotides outside the gene matches: 7. This CDR3 region has 14 residues. From germline, CDR1 is SQVTM and CDR2 ANQGSEA. In DNA, the CDR3 is TGCAGCGTCCTCCGGGACAGGAGCTCCTACGAGCAGTACTTC. It yields the protein CSVLRDRSSYEQYF.

The rearrangement uses TRBV3-1 (or the pseudogene TRBV3-2) and TRBJ2-2, with a weak D call TRBD2 (6 bases). The CDR3 extends over 15 amino acids. V was pared by 4 bases and J by 3 bases, with 12 bases between. Germline values: CDR1 LGHDT, CDR2 YNNKEL (reference sequence). In nucleotides, the CDR3 is TGTGCCAGCAGCCCCCGGGAGACCCACACCGGGGAGCTGTTTTTT. Translating it yields CASSPRETHTGELFF.

This rearrangement joins TRBV4-3 to TRBJ1-1, with TRBD1 as a possible D gene (5 bases). The germline gives CDR1 LGHNA, CDR2 YSLEER. The CDR3 covers 15 residues. V was pared by 2 bases and J by 1 base, with 11 bases between. The CDR3 nucleotides are TGCGCCAGCAGCCAAACACTGACAGCGAACACTGAAGCTTTCTTT. It yields the protein CASSQTLTANTEAFF.

The J gene is TRBJ2-5, the V gene TRBV15, with D possibly being TRBD1 (5 bases). The CDR3 length is 13 residues. V lost 3 bases and J 5 bases, leaving 10 bases between the germline ends. The germline gives CDR1 LNHNV, CDR2 YYDKDF (reference sequence). CDR3 residues: CATSSQGRETQYF. CDR3 nucleotides: TGTGCCACCAGCAGTCAGGGCCGGGAGACCCAGTACTTC. The variable domain in full, completed from reference TRBV15 and TRBJ2-5, reads DAMVIQNPRYQVTQFGKPVTLSCSQTLNHNVMYWYQQKSSQAPKLLFHYYDKDFNNEADTPDNFQSRRPNTSFCFLDIRSPGLGDTAMYLCATSSQGRETQYFGPGTRLLVL.

The rearrangement joins TRBV11-3 to TRBJ2-7, with a weak D call TRBD1 (6 bases). Deletions cut 0 bases from V and 6 bases from J, with 15 bases between. From germline, CDR1 is SGHNT and CDR2 YENEEA. The CDR3 is 15 amino acids. This CDR3 reads CASSLEGTAGAEQYF. CDR3 DNA: TGTGCCAGCAGCTTAGAAGGAACGGCAGGGGCCGAGCAGTACTTC.

The rearrangement links TRBV29-1 to TRBJ2-1; 8 positions agree with TRBD2. V trimming: 5 bases; J trimming: 8 bases; junction bases outside the gene matches: 11. This CDR3 contains 14 residues. Germline values: CDR1 SQVTM, CDR2 ANQGSEA. Here the CDR3 DNA reads TGCAGCGTTACCGGGAGGGCCGGTATGTATGAGCAGTTCTTC. This codes for CSVTGRAGMYEQFF.

The chain recombines TRBV5-1 with TRBJ1-6, with 7 positions matching TRBD1. This CDR3 region has 14 residues. V trimming: 0 bases; J trimming: 10 bases; junction bases outside the gene matches: 4. The germline V gene has CDR1 SGHRS and CDR2 YFSETQ. The DNA of the CDR3 is TGCGCCAGCAGCTTGGAGCAGGGGGGCTCACCCCTCCACTTT. The encoded protein is CASSLEQGGSPLHF.

This sequence joins TRBV4-2 and TRBJ1-6, with 7 bases identical to TRBD1. CDR3 length: 19 amino acids. J gave up 9 bases and V 0 bases, and 17 bases lay outside the gene matches. The V gene's germline CDR1 is LGHNA and CDR2 YNFKEQ. In DNA form, the CDR3 reads TGTGCCAGCAGCCAAGACAGTGCGAGGGGGCCGTGGCCAGCTTCACCCCTCCACTTT. Translated: CASSQDSARGPWPASPLHF.

V is TRBV6-5 and J is TRBJ2-7; D may be TRBD2 (6 bases). With 10 bases removed from V and 3 bases from J, the gap between germline ends came to 13 bases. Germline CDR1 is MNHEY and CDR2 is SVGAGI. There are 12 residues in the CDR3. The CDR3 spells CATRSGDYEQYF. The CDR3 DNA sequence: TGTGCCACCCGTTCGGGGGACTACGAGCAGTACTTC.

The chain is built from TRBV4-3 and TRBJ2-2; D not resolved. Deletions cut 4 bases from V and 1 base from J, with 4 bases between. Germline V gene data show CDR1 as LGHNA and CDR2 as YSLEER. The CDR3 sequence is 13 residues long. DNA for the CDR3: TGCGCCAGCAGCCCACTGAACACCGGGGAGCTGTTTTTT. Translated: CASSPLNTGELFF.

This chain joins TRBV27 and TRBJ1-5; 9 bases match TRBD1. V was clipped by 8 bases and J by 6 bases; unmatched bases: 5. The germline V gene encodes CDR1 MNHEY and CDR2 SMNVEV (reference sequence). The length of the CDR3 is 13 residues. The CDR3 DNA is TGTGCCAGCGCACAGGGGGCGGCTCAGCCCCAGCATTTT. This codes for CASAQGAAQPQHF.

The gene calls are TRBV6-2 or TRBV6-3 and TRBJ1-2; no reliable D call. Per germline, CDR1 MNHEY and CDR2 SVGEGT. V was shortened by 5 bases and J by 5 bases, with 9 bases between the two germline ends. The CDR3 covers 12 residues. The CDR3 nucleotides are TGTGCCAGCAGTGCCGGACTTTATGGCTACACCTTC. As protein: CASSAGLYGYTF.

This clone was observed a single time. J is TRBJ2-3 and V is TRBV5-5; 9 positions agree with TRBD2. This CDR3 contains 15 residues. With 5 bases clipped from V and 2 bases from J, the junction kept 6 bases outside the gene matches. The germline V gene has CDR1 SGHKS and CDR2 YYEKEE (reference sequence). CDR3 amino acids: CASRGTSRPTDTQYF. The CDR3 DNA sequence: TGTGCCAGCAGAGGGACTAGCAGGCCCACAGATACGCAGTATTTT.

The chain joins TRBV4-2 to TRBJ1-1; D perhaps matches TRBD1 (6 bases). Trimming removed 4 bases from V and 0 bases from J, with 15 bases in between. Germline V lookup: CDR1 LGHNA, CDR2 YNFKEQ. The CDR3 contains 16 residues. The CDR3 sequence is CASSPGGQNLNTEAFF. The CDR3 coding sequence is TGTGCCAGCAGCCCGGGAGGACAGAATCTGAACACTGAAGCTTTCTTT.

The chain links TRBV20-1 to TRBJ2-1; 9 bases map to TRBD2. The junction had 2 bases not matched to a gene; V was cut back by 6 bases and J by 8 bases. CDR3 length equals 11 residues. Looked up from germline, CDR1 is DFQATT and CDR2 is SNEGSKA (reference sequence). As DNA, the CDR3 is TGCAGTGCCGGGACTAGCTATGAGCAGTTCTTC. Residues: CSAGTSYEQFF.

The chain has TRBV7-9 and TRBJ1-2, with D maybe TRBD1 (6 bases). With 4 bases removed from V and 8 bases from J, the gap between germline ends came to 17 bases. Germline V gives CDR1 SEHNR, CDR2 FQNEAQ (reference sequence). There are 14 residues in the CDR3. CDR3 sequence (DNA): TGTGCCAGCAGCTCCAATAACAGGGCACAAGGCTACACCTTC. Translation: CASSSNNRAQGYTF.

The chain has TRBV9 and TRBJ2-1, with TRBD2 matching over 10 bases. The germline V gene has CDR1 SGDLS and CDR2 YYNGEE. V gave up 6 bases and J gave up 5 bases; unmatched junction bases: 8. CDR3 length: 15 residues. CDR3 sequence (DNA): TGTGCCAGCAACCCTAGCGGGGGTAAGGACAATGAGCAGTTCTTC. Its translation: CASNPSGGKDNEQFF.

V is TRBV4-3 and J is TRBJ1-1; D unresolved. Trimming pared 2 bases from V and 4 bases from J, leaving 8 bases between. The CDR3 runs 13 residues. In germline, CDR1 is LGHNA, CDR2 YSLEER. CDR3 residues: CASSQNGVTEAFF. The CDR3 coding sequence is TGCGCCAGCAGCCAAAACGGGGTCACTGAAGCTTTCTTT.

V usage is TRBV18 and J usage is TRBJ2-7; 7 nucleotides match TRBD2. This CDR3 has 15 residues. Looked up from germline, CDR1 is KGHSH and CDR2 is LQKENI. Trimming at V came to 2 bases and at J to 6 bases, leaving 10 bases not matched to a gene. Here the CDR3 DNA reads TGTGCCAGCTCACCAACTCAGGGAGGGATCGGCGAGCAGTACTTC. This sequence encodes CASSPTQGGIGEQYF.

CDR3 sequence: CASSNNRLAGDVVEQYF. For the CDR3, the DNA is TGCGCCAGCAGCAACAACCGACTAGCGGGGGACGTCGTCGAGCAGTACTTC. The V call is TRBV5-1, the J call TRBJ2-7; 12 positions agree with TRBD2. The CDR3 has 17 residues. Germline CDR1 SGHRS, CDR2 YFSETQ. Trimming cost V 4 bases and J 6 bases; bases outside gene matches: 14. The whole variable domain, remainder taken from reference TRBV5-1 and TRBJ2-7, is KAGVTQTPRYLIKTRGQQVTLSCSPISGHRSVSWYQQTPGQGLQFLFEYFSETQRNKGNFPGRFSGRQFSNSRSEMNVSTLELGDSALYLCASSNNRLAGDVVEQYFGPGTRLTVT.